A selection of T cell receptor beta chains follows, all from one sample in a study of OX40 agonist ivuxolimab in advanced cancers. Sequencing was performed with immunoSEQ multiplex PCR; in TCRdb, only in-frame clones are kept and a portion is missing. This sample carries 8,500 to 9,000 clones, around 70% of them seen once, and the ten largest clones take 25% to 30%. The sequenced sample was CD4+ or CD8+ T cells sorted from blood, obtained in a trial of the OX40 agonist ivuxolimab. The receptors here all came from an adult with an advanced solid tumor such as melanoma, head and neck, liver or kidney cancer. Each CDR3 is given with its conserved first and last residue. D genes are given only for firm matches. For some rows the clone size is stated as once, few or many, or as a class when expanded; others skip it.

clone_size d_call cdr3_length j_call v_call cdr3_aa cdr3_nt
. . 16 TRBJ1-4 TRBV12-2 CASRTQGQARGEKLFF TGTGCAAGTCGCACCCAGGGACAGGCGAGGGGGGAAAAACTGTTTTTT
. TRBD1 15 TRBJ2-2 TRBV5-4 CASSRTGERGGELFF TGTGCCAGCAGTCGGACAGGGGAGAGAGGCGGGGAGCTGTTTTTT
. TRBD2 16 TRBJ2-3 TRBV9 CASSVESSGGADTQYF TGTGCCAGCAGCGTAGAGAGTAGCGGGGGGGCCGATACGCAGTATTTT
few . 15 TRBJ2-1 TRBV15 CATSRGLDKYNEQFF TGTGCCACCAGCAGAGGACTAGACAAGTACAATGAGCAGTTCTTC
. TRBD2 13 TRBJ2-1 TRBV4-1 CASSQGSSGSKFF TGCGCCAGCAGCCAAGGATCTAGCGGGAGTAAGTTCTTC
few . 14 TRBJ1-6 TRBV28 CASSRGTLNSPLHF TGTGCCAGCAGTCGCGGGACACTTAATTCACCCCTCCACTTT
. TRBD1 17 TRBJ2-6 TRBV28 CASSSPGQGPGANVLTF TGTGCCAGCAGCTCTCCGGGACAGGGACCTGGGGCCAACGTCCTGACTTTC
. . 16 TRBJ2-3 TRBV7-6 CASSLIVRDGGDTQYF TGTGCCAGCAGCCTAATAGTTCGCGACGGAGGGGATACGCAGTATTTT
. . 16 TRBJ1-3 TRBV6-5 CASSYSRPLSGNTIYF TGTGCCAGCAGTTACTCGCGCCCCCTCTCTGGAAACACCATATATTTT
. . 12 TRBJ2-1 TRBV5-6 CASSLGGNEQFF TGTGCCAGCAGCCTAGGCGGAAATGAGCAGTTCTTC
. . 16 TRBJ2-7 TRBV18 CASSPPPGQLSYEQYF TGTGCCAGCTCACCTCCCCCGGGACAACTCTCCTACGAGCAGTACTTC
. . 12 TRBJ1-3 TRBV7-9 CASFRVGNTIYF TGTGCCAGCTTCAGGGTGGGAAACACCATATATTTT
medium-sized . 12 TRBJ2-1 TRBV5-8 CASSLGGNEQFF TGTGCCAGCAGCCTAGGCGGAAATGAGCAGTTCTTC
few . 12 TRBJ1-1 TRBV7-9 CASSNSQGVAFF TGTGCCAGCAGCAATTCCCAGGGAGTAGCTTTCTTT
. . 13 TRBJ2-1 TRBV7-9 CASSLGWYNEQFF TGTGCCAGCAGCTTAGGATGGTACAATGAGCAGTTCTTC
. TRBD1 15 TRBJ2-4 TRBV5-4 CASSLTGLAKNIQYF TGTGCCAGCAGTTTGACAGGGTTAGCCAAAAACATTCAGTACTTC
. . 13 TRBJ2-7 TRBV6-5 CASSPNRAYEQYF TGTGCCAGCAGCCCGAACAGGGCCTACGAGCAGTACTTC
. . 13 TRBJ1-4 TRBV27 CASRGGSDEKLFF TGTGCCAGCAGGGGGGGGAGTGATGAAAAACTGTTTTTT
. . 16 TRBJ1-5 TRBV5-6 CASSFFGTEGNQPQHF TGTGCCAGCAGCTTTTTTGGGACCGAGGGCAATCAGCCCCAGCATTTT
. . 12 TRBJ2-7 TRBV5-4 CASSLHPYEQYF TGTGCCAGCAGCTTACACCCCTACGAGCAGTACTTC
once . 12 TRBJ2-1 TRBV29-1 CSVDREQDEQFF TGCAGCGTTGACAGGGAGCAAGATGAGCAGTTCTTC
. . 15 TRBJ1-3 TRBV5-1 CASSPSTGGGNTIYF TGCGCCAGCAGCCCATCAACTGGGGGTGGAAACACCATATATTTT
medium-sized . 14 TRBJ2-5 TRBV28 CASSPMGLEETQYF TGTGCCAGCAGTCCGATGGGTCTTGAGGAGACCCAGTACTTC
few . 13 TRBJ1-6 TRBV27 CASSLGTQPPLHF TGTGCCAGCAGTCTGGGGACCCAACCACCCCTCCACTTT
few TRBD1 13 TRBJ2-3 TRBV2 CASSDGTADTQYF TGTGCCAGCAGTGATGGGACAGCCGATACGCAGTATTTT
. . 14 TRBJ2-7 TRBV28 CASSLSGLTYEQYF TGTGCCAGCAGTTTATCCGGACTGACCTACGAGCAGTACTTC
few . 12 TRBJ2-5 TRBV10-1 CASSDGKETQYF TGCGCCAGCAGTGATGGGAAAGAGACCCAGTACTTC
. TRBD1 15 TRBJ2-5 TRBV5-1 CASSLVPGGQETQYF TGCGCCAGCAGCTTGGTGCCAGGGGGACAAGAGACCCAGTACTTC
few . 15 TRBJ2-5 TRBV30 CAWSGMWGMRETQYF TGTGCCTGGAGTGGCATGTGGGGGATGAGGGAGACCCAGTACTTC
. . 13 TRBJ2-7 TRBV2 CANRNPNSYEQYF TGTGCCAACCGGAACCCAAATTCCTACGAGCAGTACTTC
. TRBD1 14 TRBJ1-2 TRBV11-3 CASSSPGQNYGYTF TGTGCCAGCAGCAGCCCGGGACAGAACTATGGCTACACCTTC
once . 15 TRBJ2-2 TRBV9 CASSVGLGGTGELFF TGTGCCAGCAGCGTAGGGCTAGGAGGTACCGGGGAGCTGTTTTTT
. TRBD2 14 TRBJ2-3 TRBV19 CASTMEVAGYAQYF TGTGCCAGTACTATGGAAGTAGCGGGGTATGCGCAGTATTTT
. . 14 TRBJ2-7 TRBV18 CASSPPDIYYEQYF TGTGCCAGCTCACCACCCGACATTTACTACGAGCAGTACTTC
. TRBD1 11 TRBJ1-2 TRBV29-1 CSVGQGYGYTF TGCAGCGTTGGACAGGGCTATGGCTACACCTTC
. . 15 TRBJ1-1 TRBV6-5 CASSYSDTGNTEAFF TGTGCCAGCAGTTACTCGGACACGGGGAACACTGAAGCTTTCTTT
. . 14 TRBJ2-5 TRBV7-9 CASSLEVTEETQYF TGTGCCAGCAGCTTAGAAGTGACAGAAGAGACCCAGTACTTC
. TRBD2 15 TRBJ2-2 TRBV6-5 CASSWGGGNTGELFF TGTGCCAGCAGTTGGGGCGGGGGGAACACCGGGGAGCTGTTTTTT
. TRBD1 16 TRBJ1-2 TRBV6-5 CASSYRQGAWNYGYTF TGTGCCAGCAGTTACCGACAGGGGGCGTGGAACTATGGCTACACCTTC
. . 14 TRBJ2-5 TRBV4-1 CASSQGRRVETQYF TGCGCCAGCAGCCAAGGAAGGAGGGTGGAGACCCAGTACTTC
. . 13 TRBJ1-1 TRBV7-9 CASSLGGGTEAFF TGTGCCAGCAGCTTAGGGGGCGGCACTGAAGCTTTCTTT
. . 14 TRBJ2-7 TRBV5-1 CASSPGVYSYEQYF TGCGCCAGCAGCCCCGGAGTATACTCCTACGAGCAGTACTTC
. . 14 TRBJ1-1 TRBV5-6 CASSLVLITTEAFF TGTGCCAGCAGCTTGGTTCTGATTACCACTGAAGCTTTCTTT
. TRBD2 12 TRBJ2-3 TRBV29-1 CSVVRRDYRLYF TGCAGCGTGGTCCGCCGGGACTACAGGTTGTATTTT
. . 10 TRBJ1-1 TRBV2 CASGNTEAFF TGTGCTAGCGGGAACACTGAAGCTTTCTTT
. . 14 TRBJ2-1 TRBV6-6 CASSYPLGPHEQFF TGTGCCAGCAGTTACCCGCTGGGGCCTCATGAGCAGTTCTTC